The present entry profiles one T cell receptor beta chain with its context. The sample originates from a study of cytomegalovirus exposure and HLA in healthy donors. The CDR3 is made up of 15 amino acids. V dropped 1 base and J dropped 6 bases, with 13 bases sitting between them. CDR1 is SNHLY, CDR2 FYNNEI, per germline. This table comes from immunoSEQ multiplex PCR, and its TCRdb copy is limited to in-frame clones, with some not included. The table includes some 200,000 clones, roughly four fifths detected once. The clonotype comes from a woman aged 18-30 years in good health and CMV-seropositive. Input material: PBMCs. This chain uses TRBV2 with TRBJ1-5; D not resolved. The CDR3 DNA reads as TGTGCCAGCAGTGAAGTTGGACTTGGGAGTCAGCCCCAGCATTTT. Its protein product is CASSEVGLGSQPQHF.